Following are 25 T cell receptor beta chains from one sample sequenced in a study of PD-1 blockade in classical Hodgkin lymphoma (TCRdb year 2020). Reading the label with the study, this specimen's time point is: cycle 4 day 1 (C4D1), after less than 7 weeks of nivolumab. All trial patients had relapsed after autologous stem cell transplantation, with cohorts A, B and C differing in prior brentuximab vedotin exposure. The method behind the library was the immunoSEQ multiplex PCR assay. TCRdb retrieved this table from immuneACCESS and kept in-frame rearrangements only. Not all clones are present; in checked studies, unresolved V genes account for under half, and no reason is known for the remainder. The table for this sample lists 90,000 or so clones; roughly 73% of them were counted only once. The ten largest make up 8% to 9.5% of the sample. The specimen comprised peripheral blood mononuclear cells (PBMCs), sampled before the fourth cycle of nivolumab. These receptors originate from a human donor with classical Hodgkin lymphoma.

The DNA for the CDR3 is TGTGCCAGTAGTTTTCAGCGGGGGGGCAGTCATACAGATACGCAGTATTTT. Residues: CASSFQRGGSHTDTQYF. The V gene is TRBV19, the J gene TRBJ2-3; TRBD2 matches at 10 bases. Trimming removed 5 bases from V and 3 bases from J; junction bases left unmatched: 11. This CDR3 spans 17 amino acids. Germline CDR1 LNHDA, CDR2 SQIVND (reference sequence). Combining the CDR3 with reference TRBV19 and TRBJ2-3 gives the whole variable domain DGGITQSPKYLFRKEGQNVTLSCEQNLNHDAMYWYRQDPGQGLRLIYYSQIVNDFQKGDIAEGYSVSREKKESFPLTVTSAQKNPTAFYLCASSFQRGGSHTDTQYFGPGTRLTVL.

This clone has just a few counts. The gene calls are TRBV27 and TRBJ1-2; weak D call: TRBD1 (5 bases). The V and J ends lost 0 bases and 4 bases respectively, with 15 bases between them. The CDR3 is 16 residues long. Germline CDR1 is MNHEY and CDR2 is SMNVEV (reference sequence). CDR3 in amino acids: CASSLSFGDGSYGYTF. The CDR3 DNA is TGTGCCAGCAGTTTATCTTTCGGGGACGGAAGCTATGGCTACACCTTC.

This chain uses TRBV7-2 with TRBJ2-7, with 10 nucleotides matching TRBD1. V trimming: 4 bases; J trimming: 2 bases; junction bases outside the gene matches: 5. The length of the CDR3 is 15 residues. Germline CDR1 is SGHTA and CDR2 is FQGNSA. The CDR3 spells CASSSGGTGAYEQYF. The CDR3 DNA reads TGTGCCAGCAGCTCGGGCGGGACAGGGGCCTACGAGCAGTACTTC.

The rearrangement links TRBV7-9 to TRBJ2-7; no clear D. Per the germline V gene, CDR1 is SEHNR and CDR2 is FQNEAQ (reference sequence). V was shortened by 2 bases and J by 4 bases, with 9 bases between the two germline ends. The CDR3 contains 13 residues. The CDR3 DNA follows: TGTGCCAGCAGCTTACTGGGTAGATACGAGCAGTACTTC. Its translation: CASSLLGRYEQYF. Filled out from reference TRBV7-9 and TRBJ2-7, the complete variable domain reads DTGVSQNPRHKITKRGQNVTFRCDPISEHNRLYWYRQTLGQGPEFLTYFQNEAQLEKSRLLSDRFSAERPKGSFSTLEIQRTEQGDSAMYLCASSLLGRYEQYFGPGTRLTVT.

The chain couples TRBV6-6 to TRBJ2-3, with a tentative D call TRBD1 (5 bases). The germline V and J ends were trimmed by 6 bases and 3 bases, with 10 bases remaining between them. The CDR3 spans 13 residues. Per the germline V gene, CDR1 is MNHNY and CDR2 is SVGAGI (reference sequence). This chain's CDR3 is CASSSPGTDTQYF. The CDR3 DNA reads TGTGCCAGCAGCTCTCCAGGGACAGATACGCAGTATTTT.

The chain joins TRBV4-3 to TRBJ1-2, with a possible D match to TRBD1 (5 bases). The CDR3 extends over 15 amino acids. Trimming pared 0 bases from V and 7 bases from J, leaving 15 bases between. The germline gives CDR1 LGHNA, CDR2 YSLEER. In DNA form, the CDR3 reads TGCGCCAGCAGCCAAGACTCGGACACCTCATTTGGCTACACCTTC. Translating gives CASSQDSDTSFGYTF.

The V call is TRBV18, the J call TRBJ2-1; 11 positions match TRBD1. With V trimmed by 1 base and J by 6 bases, 2 bases remained unmatched. The germline gives CDR1 KGHSH, CDR2 LQKENI. CDR3 size: 15 residues. The CDR3 bases are TGTGCCAGCTCACCACGGGGACAGGGGGGCAATGAGCAGTTCTTC. It encodes CASSPRGQGGNEQFF.

The chain couples TRBV6-5 to TRBJ1-4; the match to TRBD1 covers 10 bases. CDR1 MNHEY and CDR2 SVGAGI come from the germline V gene. The CDR3 has 15 amino acids. J gave up 7 bases and V 2 bases, and 4 bases lay outside the gene matches. As DNA, the CDR3 is TGTGCCAGCAGTTACGCGGGACAGGGGCTTGAAAAACTGTTTTTT. Its translation is CASSYAGQGLEKLFF.

This clone was detected once. The chain employs TRBV5-5 and TRBJ2-7, with D perhaps assigned TRBD1 or TRBD2 (5 bases each). The germline V gene encodes CDR1 SGHKS and CDR2 YYEKEE (reference sequence). The CDR3 has 13 amino acids. Deletions cut 0 bases from V and 12 bases from J, with 16 bases between. The CDR3 loop is CASSLAGDPTSYF. In nucleotides, the CDR3 is TGTGCCAGCAGCTTGGCCGGGGACCCCACTTCGTACTTC.

The genes are TRBV6-5 and TRBJ1-1; TRBD1 matches 11 bases. The CDR3 is 14 residues long. The germline CDR1 and CDR2 sequences are MNHEY and SVGAGI. Trimming took 7 bases from V and 5 from J; bases not matched to a gene: 6. CDR3 DNA: TGTGCCAGCAATCCGGGACAGGGGGTTACTGAAGCTTTCTTT. Its translation: CASNPGQGVTEAFF.

The V call is TRBV15, the J call TRBJ2-3, with D unclear. Germline CDR1 reads LNHNV; CDR2 reads YYDKDF (reference sequence). This CDR3 is built from 14 residues. The V end lost 1 base, the J end lost 2 bases, and 7 bases lay between the germline ends. CDR3 sequence (DNA): TGTGCCACCAGCAGAGTCCAGTTCACAGATACGCAGTATTTT. This encodes CATSRVQFTDTQYF.

V gene TRBV25-1 combines with J gene TRBJ1-5, with D possibly TRBD1 on 6 matching bases. This CDR3 is built from 14 residues. The V gene's germline CDR1 is MGHDK and CDR2 SYGVNS. Trimming removed 4 bases from V and 7 bases from J, with 14 bases in between. The CDR3 loop is CASSGRGSGQPQHF. The DNA of the CDR3 is TGTGCCAGCAGTGGCAGGGGTTCGGGACAGCCCCAGCATTTT. Full variable domain (rest looked up from reference TRBV25-1 and TRBJ1-5): EADIYQTPRYLVIGTGKKITLECSQTMGHDKMYWYQQDPGMELHLIHYSYGVNSTEKGDLSSESTVSRIRTEHFPLTLESARPSHTSQYLCASSGRGSGQPQHFGDGTRLSIL.

The chain employs TRBV5-8 and TRBJ2-1, with 11 nucleotides matching TRBD1. The CDR3 is made up of 14 amino acids. V dropped 5 bases and J dropped 5; count of bases not matched to a gene: 3. CDR1 is SGHTS and CDR2 is YDEGEE in the germline V gene. CDR3 amino acids: CASSRDRGNNEQFF. The CDR3 DNA reads TGTGCCAGCAGTCGGGACAGGGGGAACAATGAGCAGTTCTTC.

With regard to this clone: Other DNA sequences in this sample translate to the same CDR3. In nucleotides, the CDR3 is TGTGCCTGGAGTGGCCAGGGAAGGCAGCCCCAGCATTTT. Protein sequence: CAWSGQGRQPQHF. The V and J genes are TRBV30 and TRBJ1-5; weak D call: TRBD1 (5 bases). Germline values: CDR1 GTSNPN, CDR2 SVGIG (reference sequence). This CDR3 has 13 residues. V gave up 1 base and J gave up 7 bases, with 11 bases separating them.

This chain connects TRBV10-3 to TRBJ1-1; weak D call: TRBD1 (5 bases). CDR1 ENHRY and CDR2 SYGVKD come from the germline V gene. The CDR3 contains 13 residues. The V end was cut by 7 bases, the J end by 7 bases, with 16 bases between. The CDR3 is CAIKLQGEDEAFF. The CDR3 coding sequence is TGTGCCATCAAACTGCAGGGAGAGGATGAAGCTTTCTTT.

The rearrangement links TRBV11-1 to TRBJ1-4; D is unclear. V was shortened by 5 bases and J by 0 bases, with 7 bases between the two germline ends. The CDR3 extends over 14 amino acids. Germline V gene lookup returns CDR1 SGHAT and CDR2 FQDESV (reference sequence). The CDR3 bases are TGTGCCAGCAGCAAAGGCGCAACTAATGAAAAACTGTTTTTT. Residues: CASSKGATNEKLFF.

In this sample, this clone turned up a few times. This chain uses TRBV9 with TRBJ1-3; no clear D gene. Trimming removed 3 bases from V and 4 bases from J, with 14 bases in between. The CDR3 length is 15 residues. CDR1 is SGDLS and CDR2 is YYNGEE in the germline V gene. The CDR3 here is CASSAWEGAGNTIYF. The CDR3 bases are TGTGCCAGCAGCGCTTGGGAGGGAGCAGGAAACACCATATATTTT. The full variable domain, its missing parts supplied by reference TRBV9 and TRBJ1-3, is DSGVTQTPKHLITATGQRVTLRCSPRSGDLSVYWYQQSLDQGLQFLIQYYNGEERAKGNILERFSAQQFPDLHSELNLSSLELGDSALYFCASSAWEGAGNTIYFGEGSWLTVV.

The CDR3 nucleotides read TGTGCCAGCGTTATGGACAGTTTCAATCAGCCCCAGCATTTT. This gives the protein CASVMDSFNQPQHF. The V and J genes are TRBV2 and TRBJ1-5; maybe TRBD1 (6 bases). CDR3 length equals 14 residues. Trimming took off 8 bases at V and 3 bases at J, with 14 bases between the two ends. The germline V gene has CDR1 SNHLY and CDR2 FYNNEI.

This clone was observed a few times. This rearrangement joins TRBV7-9 to TRBJ2-7, with 9 bases lining up with TRBD1. Germline lookup yields CDR1 SEHNR and CDR2 FQNEAQ (reference sequence). V shed 5 bases and J 2 bases; nucleotides not matched to a gene: 7. The CDR3 runs to 15 residues. The CDR3 loop is CASSLPRDRAYEQYF. For the CDR3, the DNA is TGTGCCAGCAGCCTTCCCCGGGACAGGGCCTACGAGCAGTACTTC.

V gene TRBV2 combines with J gene TRBJ1-5; maybe TRBD1 (5 bases). In germline, CDR1 is SNHLY, CDR2 FYNNEI. The V and J ends lost 2 bases and 6 bases respectively, with 14 bases between them. CDR3 length: 15 amino acids. The CDR3 loop reads CASSELGDWAQPQHF. CDR3 nucleotide sequence: TGTGCCAGCAGTGAACTGGGGGATTGGGCTCAGCCCCAGCATTTT.

The rearrangement uses TRBV10-3 and TRBJ2-3, with TRBD1 matching over 10 bases. Germline loops: CDR1 ENHRY, CDR2 SYGVKD. The CDR3 spans 13 residues. Trimming at V came to 10 bases and at J to 3 bases, leaving 4 bases not matched to a gene. CDR3 loop: CATGGQGTDTQYF. The CDR3 DNA is TGTGCCACCGGGGGACAGGGGACAGATACGCAGTATTTT.

This chain joins TRBV4-1 and TRBJ2-1; the D is unclear. CDR1 is MGHRA, CDR2 YSYEKL, per germline. V was clipped by 0 bases and J by 7 bases, with 7 bases between them. The CDR3 runs to 13 residues. CDR3 in amino acids: CASSQDGINEQFF. Here the CDR3 DNA reads TGCGCCAGCAGCCAAGACGGAATAAATGAGCAGTTCTTC.

The genes are TRBV5-4 and TRBJ2-1, with D hard to call. The V end was cut by 0 bases, the J end by 6 bases, with 16 bases between. The CDR3 is 16 residues long. CDR1 is SGHNT, CDR2 YYREEE, per germline (reference sequence). The CDR3 DNA is TGTGCCAGCAGCTTGGCTGGCGGCCAAGGGCTCAATGAGCAGTTCTTC. Translating gives CASSLAGGQGLNEQFF.

The chain combines TRBV7-2 with TRBJ2-1; D is possibly TRBD2 (5 bases). In germline, CDR1 is SGHTA, CDR2 FQGNSA. V lost 1 base and J lost 0, with 13 bases in between. The CDR3 is 17 amino acids. CDR3 residues: CASSLGASTNSYNEQFF. The CDR3 DNA sequence: TGTGCCAGCAGCTTAGGTGCTAGCACCAACTCCTACAATGAGCAGTTCTTC.

The rearrangement links TRBV28 to TRBJ2-7; 9 bases match TRBD2. CDR1 MDHEN and CDR2 SYDVKM come from the germline V gene. CDR3 length: 14 residues. V was clipped by 4 bases and J by 6 bases; unmatched bases: 7. CDR3 bases: TGTGCCAGCAGTTCCTCCGGGACTAGCCTCGAGCAGTACTTC. This encodes CASSSSGTSLEQYF.